This section outlines one T cell receptor (beta chain) sequence together with its context. This sample stems from a study of blood T cells in healthy people across ages. Sample-barcoded 5' priming and a J-beta primer mix drove a second PCR of roughly 6 to 12 cycles. From the 5' RACE reads, TCRdb called clonotypes with MiXCR, one entry per CDR3 protein. The table includes 1.5 million or so distinct CDR3 sequences, 42% detected once. Total RNA, at least 6 micrograms per sample, came from PBMCs. The TCR comes from a woman aged 18 to 35 in good health. The material sequenced was blood.

The CDR3, as DNA: TGCAGCGTGAGACTAGCGGACTCCTACGAGCAGTACTTC. Its translation is CSVRLADSYEQYF. The rearrangement uses TRBV29-1 and TRBJ2-4; TRBD2 matches at 9 bases. The J call may be mistaken, given a closer DNA end match to TRBJ2-7. The CDR3 is 13 amino acids. CDR1 is SQVTM and CDR2 is ANQGSEA in the germline V gene.